This T cell receptor (beta chain) stems from a study of blood T cell repertoires in COVID-19. Looking at the study overall: Sites across the United States, Italy and Spain contributed samples from acute and convalescent COVID-19. Nucleic acid was either cDNA or gDNA, and it came from T cells, B-cell-depleted T cells, or PBMCs.

Repertoires were generated with immunoSEQ multiplex PCR, while TCRdb's copy carries only in-frame clones and drops some. The sample has some 400,000 clones; 80% to 90% are singletons. The V end lost 3 bases, the J end lost 5 bases, and 11 bases lay between the germline ends. This CDR3 region has 13 residues. The germline V gene encodes CDR1 GTSNPN and CDR2 SVGIG (reference sequence). The sample comprised PBMCs or T cells enriched from blood (not recorded which). The V gene is TRBV30, the J gene TRBJ1-5, with D unresolved. The clonotype originates from a young man who had recovered from COVID-19. CDR3 bases: TGTGCCTGGAGCCCACCCGGGGATCAGCCCCAGCATTTT. Protein: CAWSPPGDQPQHF. Using reference TRBV30 and TRBJ1-5 for the parts outside the CDR3, the full variable domain is SQTIHQWPATLVQPVGSPLSLECTVEGTSNPNLYWYRQAAGRGLQLLFYSVGIGQISSEVPQNLSASRPQDRQFILSSKKLLLSDSGFYLCAWSPPGDQPQHFGDGTRLSIL.